This TCR beta chain was identified during a study of blood T cell repertoires in COVID-19. Recruited during active infection, patients (from Seattle) were subsequently followed longitudinally. Assay: immunoSEQ multiplex PCR; the TCRdb copy retains only in-frame clones and omits some. The sample includes more than 200,000 clones, approximately 81% seen only once; the top ten take roughly a tenth. In germline, CDR1 is KGHDR, CDR2 SFDVKD. This CDR3 is built from 17 residues. Germline trimming cut 3 bases from V and 7 bases from J; bases unmatched to any gene: 11. This rearrangement joins TRBV24-1 to TRBJ2-1; 10 nucleotides agree with TRBD2. Input material: peripheral blood. This TCR was sampled from a woman over 75 with COVID-19, enrolled during active disease. The CDR3 loop reads CATSDGGAGGRGNEQFF. CDR3 DNA sequence: TGTGCCACCAGTGATGGCGGAGCGGGGGGGCGCGGTAATGAGCAGTTCTTC.